The 28 T cell receptor beta chains listed next were all sequenced from one sample in a study of human T cells and chemical hapten exposure. From the RACE reads, TCRdb called clonotypes with MiXCR, one entry per CDR3 protein. The repertoire includes 65,000 to 70,000 distinct CDR3 sequences, approximately 11% of them detected once, and about 5% sits in the top ten. Regarding time point: pre-sensitization, week 0. Treatment given: therapeutic diphenylcyclopropenone sensitization with weekly scalp DPC. The sequenced sample was whole blood, obtained in connection with sensitization to the hapten diphenylcyclopropenone (DPC). Receptors were obtained from a woman aged 45-60 years with alopecia areata. Some clones in this sample may be carry-over from other donors' samples.

This clonotype was counted between two and nine times. The chain links TRBV9 to TRBJ1-2, with no clear D. This CDR3 region has 13 residues. V gave up 0 bases and J gave up 4 bases, with 7 bases separating them. Germline V gene sequence: CDR1 SGDLS, CDR2 YYNGEE. The CDR3 region has the DNA TGTGCCAGCAGCGTAGCTATTCCCTATGGCTACACCTTC. It specifies CASSVAIPYGYTF. Together with reference TRBV9 and TRBJ1-2, the CDR3 gives the full variable domain: DSGVTQTPKHLITATGQRVTLRCSPRSGDLSVYWYQQSLDQGLQFLIQYYNGEERAKGNILERFSAQQFPDLHSELNLSSLELGDSALYFCASSVAIPYGYTFGSGTRLTVV.

This clonotype was counted at least ten times. The rearrangement uses TRBV7-9 and TRBJ1-5; 7 nucleotides match TRBD1. Looked up from germline, CDR1 is SEHNR and CDR2 is FQNEAQ (reference sequence). Trimming removed 5 bases from V and 0 bases from J; junction bases left unmatched: 4. The CDR3 has 15 residues. The CDR3 reads CASSPGGYSNQPQHF. Here the CDR3 DNA reads TGTGCCAGCAGCCCAGGGGGGTATAGCAATCAGCCCCAGCATTTT.

This clonotype was counted a few times. The chain employs TRBV4-2 and TRBJ2-7; 7 nucleotides agree with TRBD2. The V and J ends lost 3 bases and 6 bases, in that order; junction bases with no gene match: 14. This CDR3 is 16 amino acids long. The germline V gene encodes CDR1 LGHNA and CDR2 YNFKEQ. The CDR3 spells CASSQGGVSTRVEQYF. DNA of the CDR3: TGTGCCAGCAGCCAGGGGGGGGTGAGTACGCGTGTCGAGCAGTACTTC.

This clonotype was seen more than once but under ten times. The rearrangement links TRBV5-1 to TRBJ2-1; D is uncertain. Trimming removed 0 bases at V and 8 bases at J, with 9 bases between. CDR3 length equals 13 residues. Germline V CDR1 and CDR2: SGHRS, YFSETQ. The CDR3 sequence is CASSLGARDEQFF. Written as DNA, the CDR3 is TGCGCCAGCAGCTTGGGGGCTCGGGATGAGCAGTTCTTC.

CDR3 protein: CSARGSPRAYQETQYF. For the CDR3, the DNA is TGCAGTGCTAGAGGTTCTCCCAGGGCGTACCAAGAGACCCAGTACTTC. V is TRBV20-1 and J is TRBJ2-5; TRBD1 is a possible D gene (5 bases). The CDR3 contains 16 residues. The ends were cut back, 1 base at V and 0 bases at J, with 15 bases in the middle. Germline V gene lookup returns CDR1 DFQATT and CDR2 SNEGSKA (reference sequence).

This clonotype was counted between two and nine times. The genes are TRBV20-1 and TRBJ1-5; TRBD1 might be the D (5 bases). This CDR3 is 18 amino acids long. Germline CDR1 DFQATT, CDR2 SNEGSKA (reference sequence). V lost 6 bases and J 4 bases, leaving 28 bases between the germline ends. DNA of the CDR3: TGCAGTGCGCGACCCGTGGAGGGCGGGGCCCGATCAAATCAGCCCCAGCATTTT. It translates to CSARPVEGGARSNQPQHF.

The rearrangement uses TRBV2 and TRBJ1-3; the D gene is possibly TRBD1 (5 bases). CDR1 and CDR2 (germline): SNHLY, FYNNEI. V dropped 6 bases and J dropped 1 base, with 13 bases sitting between them. This CDR3 is 15 amino acids long. DNA for the CDR3: TGTGCCAGCAGGCAGGGTCGGATTTCTGGAAACACCATATATTTT. Translation gives CASRQGRISGNTIYF.

This clonotype turned up a few times. The rearrangement joins TRBV20-1 to TRBJ2-1, with D maybe TRBD1 (5 bases). This CDR3 contains 15 residues. The V end lost 1 base, the J end lost 5 bases, and 15 bases lay between the germline ends. Germline V gene data show CDR1 as DFQATT and CDR2 as SNEGSKA (reference sequence). CDR3: CSARVPGQGNNEQFF. The DNA for the CDR3 is TGCAGTGCTAGAGTCCCCGGGCAGGGAAACAATGAGCAGTTCTTC.

This sequence joins TRBV28 and TRBJ2-7; tentatively, D is TRBD1 (6 bases). The CDR3 has 15 residues. Trimming took off 7 bases at V and 2 bases at J, with 18 bases between the two ends. The V gene's germline CDR1 is MDHEN and CDR2 SYDVKM. This CDR3 reads CASTSLGQPTYEQYF. CDR3 nucleotides: TGTGCCAGCACTTCTCTCGGACAGCCTACCTACGAGCAGTACTTC.

This clonotype was observed many times. The chain has TRBV10-2 and TRBJ2-7, with 10 bases that match TRBD1. Trimming cost V 5 bases and J 0 bases; bases outside gene matches: 4. The CDR3 covers 15 residues. The germline CDR1 and CDR2 sequences are WSHSY and SAAADI. The CDR3 bases are TGCGCCAGCAGTCCCGGGACAGGGGTCTCCTACGAGCAGTACTTC. It yields the protein CASSPGTGVSYEQYF.

The chain recombines TRBV12-5 with TRBJ2-3, with D possibly being TRBD1 (6 bases). Trimming removed 9 bases at V and 0 bases at J, with 13 bases between. Germline V CDR1 and CDR2: LGHNT, FRNRAP. The CDR3 loop spans 14 amino acids. The CDR3 bases are TGTGCTAGCTCTGGGGACAAAAGCACAGATACGCAGTATTTT. This translates into CASSGDKSTDTQYF.

The chain employs TRBV18 and TRBJ2-5; D is ambiguous. The CDR3 covers 14 residues. V gave up 4 bases and J gave up 4 bases, with 13 bases separating them. Germline CDR1 KGHSH, CDR2 LQKENI. The CDR3 reads CASSHRALGETQYF. CDR3 DNA sequence: TGTGCCAGCTCACACCGGGCCCTGGGAGAGACCCAGTACTTC.

At least ten counts were recorded for this clonotype. An end of the junction differs from the germline gene, which may be a read error. V gene TRBV12-3 or TRBV12-4 combines with J gene TRBJ2-2; 7 nucleotides line up with TRBD2. This CDR3 is 13 amino acids long. CDR3 region: CASRRENPGELFF. CDR3 DNA: TGTGCCAGCAGGCGGGAGAACCCCGGGGAGCTGTTTTTT.

The table lists this clonotype with a few counts. The J gene is TRBJ1-1, the V gene TRBV2; 10 nucleotides line up with TRBD1. Germline CDR1 SNHLY, CDR2 FYNNEI. CDR3 size: 15 residues. V lost 8 bases to trimming and J lost 1 base; unmatched junction nucleotides: 7. CDR3: CASGWDRGANTEAFF. CDR3 nucleotide sequence: TGTGCCAGCGGCTGGGACAGGGGAGCGAACACTGAAGCTTTCTTT.

This clonotype has ten or more counts. The rearrangement links TRBV20-1 to TRBJ2-1, with 9 nucleotides matching TRBD2. Trimming cost V 2 bases and J 4 bases; bases outside gene matches: 6. Germline CDR1 DFQATT, CDR2 SNEGSKA (reference sequence). This CDR3 is built from 15 residues. The CDR3 DNA is TGCAGTGCTAGACTAGCGGGGATACTGTACAATGAGCAGTTCTTC. It codes for CSARLAGILYNEQFF.

A few counts support this clonotype. The J gene is TRBJ2-6, the V gene TRBV7-3, with 8 bases aligning to TRBD1. Germline V lookup: CDR1 SGHTA, CDR2 FQGTGA. This CDR3 comprises 18 residues. The V gene end was trimmed by 1 base and the J gene end by 0 bases; junction bases not matched to a gene: 5. The DNA of the CDR3 is TGTGCCAGCAGCTTAAAGGCAGGGGGCGTCTCTGGGGCCAACGTCCTGACTTTC. Translated, it gives CASSLKAGGVSGANVLTF.

There are many counts of this clonotype. V gene TRBV7-2 combines with J gene TRBJ2-1, with no clear D. CDR3 length: 13 amino acids. Between the trimmed V and J ends, which lost 4 bases and 10 bases, there was a span of 14 bases. Germline values: CDR1 SGHTA, CDR2 FQGNSA. The CDR3 loop is CASSSMTAVEQFF. CDR3 nucleotides: TGTGCCAGCAGCTCCATGACTGCCGTCGAGCAGTTCTTC. Complete variable domain (other parts from reference TRBV7-2 and TRBJ2-1): GAGVSQSPSNKVTEKGKDVELRCDPISGHTALYWYRQSLGQGLEFLIYFQGNSAPDKSGLPSDRFSAERTGGSVSTLTIQRTQQEDSAVYLCASSSMTAVEQFFGPGTRLTVL.

This clonotype was counted only a few times. The chain joins TRBV28 to TRBJ2-5, with 10 bases aligning to TRBD2. The CDR3 has 18 residues. Germline V gene lookup returns CDR1 MDHEN and CDR2 SYDVKM. V gave up 4 bases and J gave up 3 bases; unmatched junction bases: 14. The CDR3 DNA is TGTGCCAGCAGTTCTAGCGGGAGTTTGTTCCGGCAAAAAGAGACCCAGTACTTC. Amino acids: CASSSSGSLFRQKETQYF. Combining the CDR3 with reference TRBV28 and TRBJ2-5 gives the whole variable domain DVKVTQSSRYLVKRTGEKVFLECVQDMDHENMFWYRQDPGLGLRLIYFSYDVKMKEKGDIPEGYSVSREKKERFSLILESASTNQTSMYLCASSSSGSLFRQKETQYFGPGTRLLVL.

This clonotype was seen many times. The V gene is TRBV6-1, the J gene TRBJ2-7; D call uncertain. Germline CDR1 MNHNS, CDR2 SASEGT. Trimming took 5 bases from V and 0 from J, leaving 8 bases between them. The CDR3 extends over 13 amino acids. The CDR3 protein is CASSSQSSYEQYF. In DNA form, the CDR3 reads TGTGCCAGCAGTTCCCAGAGCTCCTACGAGCAGTACTTC.

This clonotype showed up many times. This sequence joins TRBV12-3 or TRBV12-4 and TRBJ2-1; 8 bases agree with TRBD1. This CDR3 is built from 15 residues. Germline trimming cut 6 bases from V and 2 bases from J; bases unmatched to any gene: 6. The CDR3 DNA follows: TGTGCCAGCAGCCCCGACAGGGGCACCTACAATGAGCAGTTCTTC. Its protein is CASSPDRGTYNEQFF.

There are many counts of this clonotype. The chain has TRBV7-2 and TRBJ2-2; 9 nucleotides line up with TRBD1. The germline gives CDR1 SGHTA, CDR2 FQGNSA. The CDR3 extends over 19 amino acids. The V gene end was trimmed by 1 base and the J gene end by 1 base; junction bases not matched to a gene: 10. CDR3 loop: CASSLDPLVGQGNTGELFF. CDR3 bases: TGTGCCAGCAGCTTAGACCCCTTGGTGGGACAGGGGAACACCGGGGAGCTGTTTTTT.

The chain carries TRBV7-6 and TRBJ2-7, with D unclear. Looked up from germline, CDR1 is SGHVS and CDR2 is FNYEAQ. The V gene lost 0 bases and the J gene lost 6 bases, with 12 bases spanning the gap. There are 14 residues in the CDR3. DNA for the CDR3: TGTGCCAGCAGCTTAGCCCCCTCCTGGGCCGAGCAGTACTTC. The encoded protein is CASSLAPSWAEQYF.

The table lists this clonotype with a few counts. The chain has TRBV19 and TRBJ2-7; D tentatively reads TRBD1 or TRBD2 (5 bases each). V was shortened by 5 bases and J by 7 bases, with 18 bases between the two germline ends. This CDR3 is 14 amino acids long. The germline CDR1 and CDR2 sequences are LNHDA and SQIVND (reference sequence). The CDR3 nucleotides read TGTGCCAGTAGTGAGCCGGGACCCCGTAATGAGCAGTACTTC. The encoded protein is CASSEPGPRNEQYF.

This clonotype was seen repeatedly, ten times or more. V is TRBV29-1 and J is TRBJ2-5; 7 bases align to TRBD2. Germline CDR1 SQVTM, CDR2 ANQGSEA. The CDR3 is made up of 14 amino acids. V lost 5 bases to trimming and J lost 2 bases; unmatched junction nucleotides: 8. CDR3 protein: CSVTASGRQETQYF. CDR3 nucleotides: TGCAGCGTTACAGCTAGCGGAAGACAAGAGACCCAGTACTTC.

This clonotype was seen a few times. The chain joins TRBV28 to TRBJ2-4, with a tentative D call TRBD1 (6 bases). CDR1 MDHEN and CDR2 SYDVKM come from the germline V gene. The CDR3 is 15 residues long. V was shortened by 5 bases and J by 3 bases, with 14 bases between the two germline ends. The CDR3 DNA follows: TGTGCCAGCAGTGAGGGACATCCGAACAAAAACATTCAGTACTTC. This codes for CASSEGHPNKNIQYF.

CDR3 amino acids: CASSVLGGSTDTQYF. The CDR3 coding sequence is TGTGCCAGCAGTGTATTGGGCGGGAGCACAGATACGCAGTATTTT. J is TRBJ2-3 and V is TRBV2; a possible D gene is TRBD2 (5 bases). This CDR3 is built from 15 residues. The germline V and J ends were trimmed by 4 bases and 0 bases, with 11 bases remaining between them. Germline assignment: CDR1 SNHLY and CDR2 FYNNEI. Based on the CDR3 plus reference TRBV2 and TRBJ2-3, the full variable domain is EPEVTQTPSHQVTQMGQEVILRCVPISNHLYFYWYRQILGQKVEFLVSFYNNEISEKSEIFDDQFSVERPDGSNFTLKIRSTKLEDSAMYFCASSVLGGSTDTQYFGPGTRLTVL.

This clonotype turned up a few times. V gene TRBV5-1 combines with J gene TRBJ2-7; 9 positions match TRBD1. V gave up 4 bases and J gave up 4 bases; unmatched junction bases: 3. CDR1 and CDR2 (germline): SGHRS, YFSETQ. The CDR3 length is 13 residues. CDR3 nucleotides: TGCGCCAGCAGCAGAGACAGGGGGTACGAGCAGTACTTC. The encoded protein is CASSRDRGYEQYF.

The chain joins TRBV7-9 to TRBJ2-2; D is undetermined. This CDR3 spans 13 amino acids. Germline V gene sequence: CDR1 SEHNR, CDR2 FQNEAQ (reference sequence). Deletions cut 2 bases from V and 4 bases from J, with 5 bases between. This chain's CDR3 is CASSLSFTGELFF. DNA of the CDR3: TGTGCCAGCAGCTTATCCTTCACCGGGGAGCTGTTTTTT. The full variable domain, rest sourced from reference TRBV7-9 and TRBJ2-2, is DTGVSQNPRHKITKRGQNVTFRCDPISEHNRLYWYRQTLGQGPEFLTYFQNEAQLEKSRLLSDRFSAERPKGSFSTLEIQRTEQGDSAMYLCASSLSFTGELFFGEGSRLTVL.